This T cell receptor (beta chain) was obtained from a study of T cell responses to AZD1222 COVID-19 vaccine. Points on this clone: The antigen is not known.

General study results and limits: Just six AZD1222 recipients were seropositive at baseline. Across the whole spike, CD4 TCRs peaked at regions 160-218 and 743-854. Most donors were white British and more were female, and clonal diversity was possibly underestimated. Among spike-specific TCRs, nearly half reportedly target unmutated variant regions.

This table comes from immunoSEQ multiplex PCR, and its TCRdb copy is limited to in-frame clones, with some not included. The sample lists 200,000 to 250,000 clones, roughly 94% occurring once. Sample: peripheral blood, taken 28 days after the second dose of the MenACWY control vaccine. This TCR came from an adult who received the MenACWY meningococcal vaccine as a control.

As DNA, the CDR3 is TGTGCCAGCTCACCACCGGACAGGGGTAACTATGGCTACACCTTC. As protein: CASSPPDRGNYGYTF. This sequence joins TRBV18 and TRBJ1-2, with 9 bases identical to TRBD1. Germline CDR1 KGHSH, CDR2 LQKENI. The trim removed 0 bases at V and 1 base at J, leaving 0 bases unmatched. This CDR3 has 15 residues.